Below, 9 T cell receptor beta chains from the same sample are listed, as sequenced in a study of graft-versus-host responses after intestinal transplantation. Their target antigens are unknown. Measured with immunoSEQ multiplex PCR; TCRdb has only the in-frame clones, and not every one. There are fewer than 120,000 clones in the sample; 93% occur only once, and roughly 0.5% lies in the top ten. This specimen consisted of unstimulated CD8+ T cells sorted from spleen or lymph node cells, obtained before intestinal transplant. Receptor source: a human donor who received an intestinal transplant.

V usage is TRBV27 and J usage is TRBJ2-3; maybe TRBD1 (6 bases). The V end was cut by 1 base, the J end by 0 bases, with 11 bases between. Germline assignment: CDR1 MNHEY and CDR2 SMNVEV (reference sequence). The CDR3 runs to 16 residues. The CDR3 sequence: CASSLLQGPSTDTQYF. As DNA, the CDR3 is TGTGCCAGCAGTTTATTACAGGGCCCTAGCACAGATACGCAGTATTTT.

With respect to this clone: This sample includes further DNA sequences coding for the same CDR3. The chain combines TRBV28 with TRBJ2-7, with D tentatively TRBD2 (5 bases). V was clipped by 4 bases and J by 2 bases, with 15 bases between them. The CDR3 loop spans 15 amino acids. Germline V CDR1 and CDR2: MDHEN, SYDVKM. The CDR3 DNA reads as TGTGCCAGCAGTTCCCGGGGTGGGCCCCCCTACGAGCAGTACTTC. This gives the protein CASSSRGGPPYEQYF.

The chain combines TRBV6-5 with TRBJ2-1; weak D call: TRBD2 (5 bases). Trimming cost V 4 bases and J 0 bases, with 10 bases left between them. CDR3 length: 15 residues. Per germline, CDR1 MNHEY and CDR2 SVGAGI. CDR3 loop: CASSSSSSSYNEQFF. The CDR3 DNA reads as TGTGCCAGCAGTTCTAGCAGTAGCTCCTACAATGAGCAGTTCTTC.

CDR3 region: CAWSVRGDEQFF. CDR3 nucleotides: TGTGCCTGGAGTGTACGGGGGGACGAGCAGTTCTTC. The chain is built from TRBV30 and TRBJ2-1; 7 bases are a match to TRBD2. Germline values: CDR1 GTSNPN, CDR2 SVGIG (reference sequence). The CDR3 spans 12 residues. The V segment lost 0 bases and the J segment 10 bases; nucleotides outside the gene matches: 3.

CDR3 coding DNA: TGTGCCAGCAGTGATGAGGGACGGGGCACAGATACGCAGTATTTT. Translation: CASSDEGRGTDTQYF. This chain links TRBV2 with TRBJ2-3; D possibly matches TRBD1 or TRBD2 (5 bases each). Germline-derived CDR1 and CDR2 are SNHLY and FYNNEI. V lost 3 bases and J lost 1, with 11 bases in between. This CDR3 spans 15 amino acids.

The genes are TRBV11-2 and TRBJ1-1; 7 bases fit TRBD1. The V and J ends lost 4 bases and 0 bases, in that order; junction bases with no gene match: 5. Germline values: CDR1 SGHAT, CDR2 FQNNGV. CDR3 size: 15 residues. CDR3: CASSYPGQLNTEAFF. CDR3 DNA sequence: TGTGCCAGCAGCTATCCGGGACAGTTGAACACTGAAGCTTTCTTT. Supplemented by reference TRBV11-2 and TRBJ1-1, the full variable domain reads EAGVAQSPRYKIIEKRQSVAFWCNPISGHATLYWYQQILGQGPKLLIQFQNNGVVDDSQLPKDRFSAERLKGVDSTLKIQPAKLEDSAVYLCASSYPGQLNTEAFFGQGTRLTVV.

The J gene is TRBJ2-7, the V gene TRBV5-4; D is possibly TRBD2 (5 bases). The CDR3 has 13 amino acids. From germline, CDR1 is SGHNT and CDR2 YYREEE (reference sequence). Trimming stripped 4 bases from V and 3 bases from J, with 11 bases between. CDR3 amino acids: CASSPSGGYEQYF. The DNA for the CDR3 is TGTGCCAGCAGCCCGAGTGGAGGCTACGAGCAGTACTTC. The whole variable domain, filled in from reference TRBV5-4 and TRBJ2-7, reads ETGVTQSPTHLIKTRGQQVTLRCSSQSGHNTVSWYQQALGQGPQFIFQYYREEENGRGNFPPRFSGLQFPNYSSELNVNALELDDSALYLCASSPSGGYEQYFGPGTRLTVT.

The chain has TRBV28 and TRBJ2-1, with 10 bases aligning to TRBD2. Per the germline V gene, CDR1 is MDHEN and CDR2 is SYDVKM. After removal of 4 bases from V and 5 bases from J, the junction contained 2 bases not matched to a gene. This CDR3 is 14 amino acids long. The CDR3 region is CASSSGLANNEQFF. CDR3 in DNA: TGTGCCAGCAGTTCGGGACTAGCGAACAATGAGCAGTTCTTC.

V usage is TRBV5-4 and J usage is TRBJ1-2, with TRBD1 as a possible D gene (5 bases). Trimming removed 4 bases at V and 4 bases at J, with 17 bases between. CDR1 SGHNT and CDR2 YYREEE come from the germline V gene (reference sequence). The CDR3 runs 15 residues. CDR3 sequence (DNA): TGTGCCAGCAGCGTATATCCGGGACGGGTCTATGGCTACACCTTC. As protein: CASSVYPGRVYGYTF. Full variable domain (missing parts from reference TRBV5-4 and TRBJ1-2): ETGVTQSPTHLIKTRGQQVTLRCSSQSGHNTVSWYQQALGQGPQFIFQYYREEENGRGNFPPRFSGLQFPNYSSELNVNALELDDSALYLCASSVYPGRVYGYTFGSGTRLTVV.